The 6 T cell receptor beta chains in this list originate from one sample, sequenced in a study of T cell changes during pregnancy in multiple sclerosis. Only in-frame clones appear in the TCRdb table, and some are missing; sequencing was by immunoSEQ multiplex PCR. The sample contains approximately 96,000 clones, about 92% of which appear only once. This material consisted of peripheral blood, taken after pregnancy. These receptors all stem from a female donor in good health, enrolled as a control in a pregnancy study.

This clone was observed once. The J gene is TRBJ1-1, the V gene TRBV18; D not resolved. Germline CDR1 KGHSH, CDR2 LQKENI. V was shortened by 3 bases and J by 7 bases, with 9 bases between the two germline ends. The CDR3 extends over 12 amino acids. Here the CDR3 reads CASSPSQREAFF. DNA for the CDR3: TGTGCCAGCTCACCCTCCCAGCGTGAAGCTTTCTTT.

J is TRBJ1-3 and V is TRBV5-6, with D unclear. The germline CDR1 and CDR2 sequences are SGHDT and YYEEEE. Between the trimmed V and J ends, which lost 4 bases and 0 bases, there was a span of 11 bases. This CDR3 contains 15 residues. DNA of the CDR3: TGTGCCAGCAGCCTCGACGGGAGCTCTGGAAACACCATATATTTT. Translated, it gives CASSLDGSSGNTIYF.

The count of this clone is one. V usage is TRBV19 and J usage is TRBJ2-5, with 10 bases aligning to TRBD2. Germline values: CDR1 LNHDA, CDR2 SQIVND (reference sequence). Trimming cost V 6 bases and J 5 bases; bases outside gene matches: 9. This CDR3 contains 15 residues. In nucleotides, the CDR3 is TGTGCCAGTAGCCTCAGCGGGGGGGCCCTTGAGACCCAGTACTTC. It specifies CASSLSGGALETQYF.

V gene TRBV6-6 combines with J gene TRBJ2-7; 7 nucleotides line up with TRBD2. This CDR3 has 16 residues. The germline gives CDR1 MNHNY, CDR2 SVGAGI (reference sequence). After removal of 5 bases from V and 2 bases from J, the junction contained 12 bases not matched to a gene. Here the CDR3 DNA reads TGTGCCAGCAGTCCCAGTAGGCCTAGCGGTCCCTACGAGCAGTACTTC. Residues: CASSPSRPSGPYEQYF.

The V and J genes are TRBV19 and TRBJ2-3; D may be TRBD2 (5 bases). The CDR3 contains 20 residues. The V gene lost 0 bases and the J gene lost 1 base, with 23 bases spanning the gap. Germline loops: CDR1 LNHDA, CDR2 SQIVND (reference sequence). The CDR3 sequence: CASSIDGLAPSGRGTDTQYF. The CDR3 region has the DNA TGTGCCAGTAGTATAGATGGCCTAGCTCCAAGTGGGAGAGGCACAGATACGCAGTATTTT.

This clone came up once. V usage is TRBV6-1 and J usage is TRBJ2-4, with D perhaps matching TRBD1 (5 bases). CDR1 MNHNS and CDR2 SASEGT come from the germline V gene. Trimming stripped 2 bases from V and 0 bases from J, with 23 bases between. This CDR3 is built from 20 residues. DNA for the CDR3: TGTGCCAGCAGTGAAATTAGGACACCCACTGAATTAGTAGCCAAAAACATTCAGTACTTC. It specifies CASSEIRTPTELVAKNIQYF.